Included here is one T cell receptor (beta chain) sequence, with context. Its antigen is undetermined. CDR3 length: 13 amino acids. The V gene's germline CDR1 is SGDLS and CDR2 YYNGEE. Deletions cut 2 bases from V and 6 bases from J, with 12 bases between. This entry comes from a study of cytomegalovirus exposure and HLA in healthy donors. Across the whole study: An early data release held 75 million to 100 million unique TCRs from HLA-typed donors. Overall study findings and caveats: In vitro data verified a few CMV-associated chains as specific for CMV antigens.

A multiplex PCR was run with 60 Vbeta primers and 13 Jbeta primers. Assay used: immunoSEQ multiplex PCR; TCRdb lists only in-frame clones, some missing. Of 190,000 or so clones listed, about 76% are singletons. The rearrangement links TRBV9 to TRBJ2-7; D may be TRBD2 (5 bases). Sample: PBMCs. The clonotype comes from a male donor in good health and CMV-seropositive. The CDR3 loop is CASSVYAGLEQYF. The CDR3 region has the DNA TGTGCCAGCAGCGTTTATGCGGGCCTCGAGCAGTACTTC. Variable domain in full (rest from reference TRBV9 and TRBJ2-7): DSGVTQTPKHLITATGQRVTLRCSPRSGDLSVYWYQQSLDQGLQFLIQYYNGEERAKGNILERFSAQQFPDLHSELNLSSLELGDSALYFCASSVYAGLEQYFGPGTRLTVT.